The source of this T cell receptor (beta chain) is a study of identical twins. The study's findings and limits: Some out-of-frame alpha sequences were shared by twins, and these showed excess low generation probability. Excess twin sharing in beta out-of-frame sequences was weaker.

This clonotype was recorded a few times. Its specificity is not known. TCRdb independently ran MiXCR on the 5' RACE reads; one entry per CDR3 protein. The table includes over 250,000 distinct CDR3 sequences, roughly 9.7% detected once. The same sample was also used in a study of yellow fever vaccine responses in identical twins. As reported in that work: Twin vaccine T cell responses reportedly seemed partly convergent, partly personalized.

The sequenced sample was CD8+ T cells sorted from blood. This TCR derives from a woman between 18 and 29 years old in good health.

The CDR3 DNA reads as TGCAGTGCTAGTCCAGGACTGCTCAACGAGCAGTACTTC. It yields the protein CSASPGLLNEQYF. The chain is built from TRBV20-1 and TRBJ2-7; D is perhaps TRBD2 (5 bases). Trimming stripped 3 bases from V and 5 bases from J, with 14 bases between. This CDR3 has 13 amino acids. Germline assignment: CDR1 DFQATT and CDR2 SNEGSKA (reference sequence).